These T cell receptor beta chains were read from a single sample in a study of blood T cell repertoires in COVID-19. TCRdb's copy holds only in-frame clones and misses some; the assay was immunoSEQ multiplex PCR. The table lists approximately 300,000 clones, more than 80% of them singletons. Source material: peripheral blood. The receptors were sampled from a woman between 25 and 40 years old with COVID-19, enrolled during active disease. CDR3s include the opening cysteine and the closing phenylalanine or tryptophan. D genes are given only for firm matches. Clone sizes are given selectively: once, few, many, or a class where the clone is expanded.

j_call d_call clone_size v_call cdr3_nt cdr3_aa
TRBJ1-1 - - TRBV5-5 TGTGCCAGCAGCCTTTCGACAAACACTGAAGCTTTCTTT CASSLSTNTEAFF
TRBJ2-1 TRBD2 - TRBV11-2 TGTGCCAGCAGCTTAGTGATTAGCGGGTTGATAAATGAGCAGTTCTTC CASSLVISGLINEQFF
TRBJ1-6 - few TRBV6-6 TGTGCCAGCAGTTACAGGGGCGCAGGGAATTCACCCCTCCACTTT CASSYRGAGNSPLHF
TRBJ2-1 TRBD2 - TRBV6-2/TRBV6-3 TGTGCCAGCAGTAAACTAGCGGATCTTCCGGAGCAGTTCTTC CASSKLADLPEQFF
TRBJ2-7 TRBD2 - TRBV30 TGTGCCTGGATCCGGACTAGCGGGGCCTACGAGCAGTACTTC CAWIRTSGAYEQYF
TRBJ1-5 - - TRBV30 TGTGCCTGGAGTGTATCCGGCAATCAGCCCCAGCATTTT CAWSVSGNQPQHF
TRBJ2-3 TRBD2 - TRBV7-2 TGTGCCAGCAGCCCGAGGGCGACTAGCGGGACAGATACGCAGTATTTT CASSPRATSGTDTQYF
TRBJ2-2 - - TRBV2 TGTGCCAGCGAAAGGATTGGCGGGCCGACGAACACCGGGGAGCTGTTTTTT CASERIGGPTNTGELFF
TRBJ1-5 - - TRBV21-1 TGTGCCAGCAGCAAACTCACGGGACAGTGTTTTTGGAGCAATCAGCCCCAGCATTTT CASSKLTGQCFWSNQPQHF
TRBJ2-2 TRBD1 - TRBV10-3 TGTGCCACCGCGGGACAGGGGGAGGTCACCGGGGAGCTGTTTTTT CATAGQGEVTGELFF
TRBJ2-5 TRBD1 - TRBV28 TGTGCCAGCAGTACGTACAGGGGCGCCTTCCAAGAGACCCAGTACTTC CASSTYRGAFQETQYF
TRBJ2-2 - - TRBV7-9 TGTGCCAGCAGCTGGATAGAGGGCGGGGAGCTGTTTTTT CASSWIEGGELFF
TRBJ1-4 TRBD1 - TRBV10-1 TGCGCCAGTCATCCAACCCGGGACAGGGGCCCTCCAACTAATGAAAAACTGTTTTTT CASHPTRDRGPPTNEKLFF
TRBJ1-1 - - TRBV7-9 TGTGCCAGCAGCTTAGCAGGGGGTCGGACTGAAGCTTTCTTT CASSLAGGRTEAFF
TRBJ2-3 TRBD2 once TRBV10-1 TGCGCCAGCAGTCCTTGGGGGAGGGAGAGAGATACGCAGTATTTT CASSPWGRERDTQYF
TRBJ2-7 TRBD1 - TRBV4-3 TGCGCCAGCAGCCAAGATACCGGGACAGGTAACTACGAGCAGTACTTC CASSQDTGTGNYEQYF
TRBJ1-4 - once TRBV30 TGTGCCTGGAGTGCTTCGATTCGGCGGGAACTGTTTTTT CAWSASIRRELFF
TRBJ2-5 TRBD2 - TRBV19 TGTGCCAGTAGTATCGGGGGGGGGACCCTTCGGTACTTC CASSIGGGTLRYF
TRBJ1-5 TRBD1 - TRBV6-1 TGTGCCAGCAGTGAAGCGGCGGCAGGGGGATTGGGTCAGCCCCAGCATTTT CASSEAAAGGLGQPQHF
TRBJ1-2 - - TRBV2 TGTGCCAGCAGTGTAACAGGAATTAGCTATGGCTACACCTTC CASSVTGISYGYTF
TRBJ1-1 - - TRBV24-1 TGTGCCACCAGTGAGGGTGGAGGCACTGAAGCTTTCTTT CATSEGGGTEAFF
TRBJ1-5 - - TRBV30 TGTGCCTGGAGCCTTCCGGGGGGGCCCCAGCATTTT CAWSLPGGPQHF
TRBJ1-2 - - TRBV20-1 TGCAGTGCTAGTTCGGGGGAAAACTATGGCTACACCTTC CSASSGENYGYTF
TRBJ1-2 - - TRBV28 TGTGCCAGCAGTTTAACAGCGGGGTATGGCTACACCTTC CASSLTAGYGYTF
TRBJ2-5 - once TRBV24-1 TGTGCCACCAGTGACGCCGGACAGAGGAAAGAGACCCAGTACTTC CATSDAGQRKETQYF
TRBJ1-1 - - TRBV7-3 TGTGCCAGCAGTCCCACAGCGGCGAGCACTGAAGCTTTCTTT CASSPTAASTEAFF
TRBJ1-2 TRBD1 - TRBV28 TGTGCCAGCAGTTTATTGGGACAGCCACTCTATGGCTACACCTTC CASSLLGQPLYGYTF
TRBJ2-2 - - TRBV19 TGTGCCAGTAGTATGGGCAGGGGCTCCGGGGAGCTGTTTTTT CASSMGRGSGELFF
TRBJ2-7 - once TRBV19 TGTGCCAGTAGTACGGATCTAGCTGGACCCTACGAGCAGTACTTC CASSTDLAGPYEQYF
TRBJ1-5 - - TRBV27 TGTGCCAGCAGTCCCCAGTGGTACCAGCCCCAGCATTTT CASSPQWYQPQHF
TRBJ1-2 TRBD1 - TRBV7-8 TGTGCCAGCAGCGCGACAGGGGACGGGGCCGGCTACACCTTC CASSATGDGAGYTF
TRBJ2-1 - - TRBV27 TGTGCCAGCAGCCGCGGCGAGAGCTACAATGAGCAGTTCTTC CASSRGESYNEQFF
TRBJ1-2 - - TRBV6-5 TGTGCCAGCAGTTACAGGGGGACTAACTATGGCTACACCTTC CASSYRGTNYGYTF
TRBJ2-7 TRBD1 - TRBV29-1 TGCAGCGTTGAAGTGGGCGGACAGGGTTACGAGCAGTACTTC CSVEVGGQGYEQYF
TRBJ1-1 - - TRBV30 TGTGCCTGGAGTGTACAAGGGGGTGAAGCTTTCTTT CAWSVQGGEAFF
TRBJ2-3 - - TRBV4-1 TGCGCCAGCAGCCAAGTCCTTTTGGGGGAGGGCACAGATACGCAGTATTTT CASSQVLLGEGTDTQYF
TRBJ1-1 TRBD1 once TRBV19 TGTGCCAGTAGTCGGACAGGGGGCTCGTCGGAAGCTTTCTTT CASSRTGGSSEAFF
TRBJ2-7 TRBD2 - TRBV6-5 TGTGCCAGCAGCGGACTAGCGGGACTGTACGAGCAGTACTTC CASSGLAGLYEQYF
TRBJ1-2 - once TRBV6-5 TGTGCCAGCCGTCAACAGGGTGGAGTCTATGGCTACACCTTC CASRQQGGVYGYTF
TRBJ2-7 TRBD2 - TRBV18 TGTGCCAGCTCACCAGGGGGAACTAGCGGGAGCGTTGAGCAGTACTTC CASSPGGTSGSVEQYF
TRBJ1-5 - once TRBV30 TGTGCCTGGAGTGTAGAGACAGCAAATCAGCCCCAGCATTTT CAWSVETANQPQHF
TRBJ2-1 TRBD1 - TRBV7-9 TGTGCCAGCAGTTCGACAGGGGGGTCTTACAATGAGCAGTTCTTC CASSSTGGSYNEQFF
TRBJ2-1 TRBD1 once TRBV3-1/TRBV3-2 TGTGCCAGCAGCCAAGATCTGGGACAGAACAATGAGCAGTTCTTC CASSQDLGQNNEQFF
TRBJ2-7 - - TRBV5-6 TGTGCCAGCAGCCTGGGAGCCTACGAGCAGTACTTC CASSLGAYEQYF
TRBJ1-5 - - TRBV4-1 TGCGCCAGCAGCCAAGGCGGGGGGTGGCAGCCCCAGCATTTT CASSQGGGWQPQHF
TRBJ1-2 TRBD1 - TRBV9 TGTGCCAGCAGCGTCGGACAGGGGTGGAATGGCTACACCTTC CASSVGQGWNGYTF
TRBJ1-1 TRBD1 - TRBV5-6 TGTGCCAGCAGCTTCTATGACAGGGGGAACACTGAAGCTTTCTTT CASSFYDRGNTEAFF
TRBJ2-1 - - TRBV7-2 TGTGCCAGCAGCTTTCCGAATGAGCAGTTCTTC CASSFPNEQFF
TRBJ2-1 - - TRBV5-1 TGCGCCAGCAGCTTACGACAGGCCAGCTCCTACAATGAGCAGTTCTTC CASSLRQASSYNEQFF
TRBJ2-7 - - TRBV12-5 TGTGCTAGTGCCCCAAACTTTTACGAGCAGTACTTC CASAPNFYEQYF